This TCR beta chain came from a study of monozygotic twins with inflammatory bowel disease. The germline CDR1 and CDR2 sequences are SEHNR and FQNEAQ (reference sequence). The CDR3 spans 20 residues. From its re-call of the 5' RACE reads, TCRdb lists each CDR3 protein once, without DNA. The table lists over 110,000 distinct CDR3 sequences. Source material: blood. The V and J genes are TRBV7-9 and TRBJ1-1; the D call from TCRdb, TRBD1, cannot be confirmed without DNA. The source of this sequence is a human donor with ulcerative colitis or Crohn's disease, or a healthy co-twin of an affected twin (not recorded which). The CDR3 sequence: CASSLEGSGGLGPGGTEAFF.